This TCR beta chain was identified in a study of identical twins. TCRdb itself ran the 5' RACE reads through MiXCR, one entry per CDR3 protein. This table holds 1.5 million to 2 million distinct CDR3 sequences, about 31% found once. On this clonotype itself: Antigen: not known.

Per germline, CDR1 MDHEN and CDR2 SYDVKM. The CDR3 runs to 15 residues. With V trimmed by 5 bases and J by 4 bases, 10 bases remained unmatched. General observations from the study: Out-of-frame sharing of TCR alpha in monozygotic twins was underestimated by models.

Sequencing was done on a sample of cord blood. This sequence originates from a newborn girl in good health. This chain uses TRBV28 with TRBJ1-2; 7 nucleotides line up with TRBD1. DNA for the CDR3: TGTGCCAGCAGTCTCCACGACAGGGTTGTCTATGGCTACACCTTC. Protein product: CASSLHDRVVYGYTF.